This TCR beta chain was retrieved from a study of OX40 agonist ivuxolimab in advanced cancers. The V end was cut by 3 bases, the J end by 6 bases, with 14 bases between. This CDR3 comprises 15 residues. Germline V gene sequence: CDR1 MNHEY, CDR2 SVGAGI. Sequencing used immunoSEQ multiplex PCR; TCRdb keeps in-frame clones, though not all of them. The data hold 60,000 to 85,000 clones, with roughly 90% observed a single time. The clonotype was recovered from an adult with an advanced solid tumor such as melanoma, head and neck, liver or kidney cancer. The rearrangement joins TRBV6-5 to TRBJ2-2, with D maybe TRBD1 (6 bases). The sample was CD4+ or CD8+ T cells sorted from blood, taken in a trial of the OX40 agonist ivuxolimab. The CDR3 is CASSYVYEGAGELFF. DNA for the CDR3: TGTGCCAGCAGTTATGTTTACGAGGGGGCCGGGGAGCTGTTTTTT.